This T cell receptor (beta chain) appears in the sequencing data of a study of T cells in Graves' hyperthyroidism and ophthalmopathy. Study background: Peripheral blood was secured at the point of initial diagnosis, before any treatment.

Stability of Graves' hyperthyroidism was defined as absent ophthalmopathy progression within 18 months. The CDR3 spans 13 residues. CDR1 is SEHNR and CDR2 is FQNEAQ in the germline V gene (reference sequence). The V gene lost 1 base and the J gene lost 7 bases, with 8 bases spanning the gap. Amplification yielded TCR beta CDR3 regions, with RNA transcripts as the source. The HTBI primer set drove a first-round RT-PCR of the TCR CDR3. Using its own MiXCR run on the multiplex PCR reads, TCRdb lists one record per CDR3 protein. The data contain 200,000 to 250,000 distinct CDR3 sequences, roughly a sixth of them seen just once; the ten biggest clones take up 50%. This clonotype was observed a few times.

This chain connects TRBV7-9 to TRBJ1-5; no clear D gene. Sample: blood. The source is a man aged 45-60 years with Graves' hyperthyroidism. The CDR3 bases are TGTGCCAGCAGCTTAGATCACGGCCAGCCCCAGCATTTT. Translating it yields CASSLDHGQPQHF.